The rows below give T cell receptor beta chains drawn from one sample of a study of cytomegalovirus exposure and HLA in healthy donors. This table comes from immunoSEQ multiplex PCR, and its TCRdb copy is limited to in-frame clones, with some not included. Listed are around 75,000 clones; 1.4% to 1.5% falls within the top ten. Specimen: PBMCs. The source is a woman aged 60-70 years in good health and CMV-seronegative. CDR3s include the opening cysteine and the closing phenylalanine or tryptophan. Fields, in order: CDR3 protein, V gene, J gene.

CASRTSGPRDEQFF	TRBV5-1	TRBJ2-1
CASREYAGGETQYF	TRBV28	TRBJ2-5
CASNLIAGGSYEQYF	TRBV28	TRBJ2-7
CASSHGLTPGEQFF	TRBV7-9	TRBJ2-1
CASSFHLGDYEQYF	TRBV7-8	TRBJ2-7
CASSVSGESTGELFF	TRBV9	TRBJ2-2
CASSPRGGLGSSGANVLTF	TRBV5-1	TRBJ2-6
CASSLSVTSTKETQYF	TRBV28	TRBJ2-5
CASSSGIVNEQFF	TRBV2	TRBJ2-1
CASKQGMGEQYF	TRBV2	TRBJ2-7
CASTTGGPEQFF	TRBV28	TRBJ2-1
CASSPTALAAAYNEQFF	TRBV7-2	TRBJ2-1
CASSARAGVSEAFF	TRBV6-6	TRBJ1-1
CASSLGAGGPRETQYF	TRBV5-4	TRBJ2-5
CASSPRRASGNTIYF	TRBV28	TRBJ1-3
CASSSPGTGNNEQFF	TRBV11-3	TRBJ2-1
CASSPRLAGAYEQYF	TRBV11-2	TRBJ2-7
CASSLAGTAGHGANVLTF	TRBV7-9	TRBJ2-6
CASSQGGRSTSTNEKLFF	TRBV4-1	TRBJ1-4
CASSESEGNTEAFF	TRBV10-1	TRBJ1-1
CASSLRRVASGGGQETQYF	TRBV13	TRBJ2-5
CASSPKPGQESNYGYTF	TRBV4-2	TRBJ1-2
CASSTRLAGGYEQYF	TRBV7-8	TRBJ2-7
CASSSGLAALQETQYF	TRBV5-1	TRBJ2-5
CASSLNGNTGELFF	TRBV7-2	TRBJ2-2
CASSRPGQGWDGYTF	TRBV21-1	TRBJ1-2
CASSPTRSRASDTQYF	TRBV5-4	TRBJ2-3
CAKSSGRGNEQFF	TRBV21-1	TRBJ2-1
CASNRDRAAGELFF	TRBV2	TRBJ2-2
CATRPGGFGYTF	TRBV6-5	TRBJ1-2
CASSPRLGGTDTQYF	TRBV13	TRBJ2-3
CASSLARDWAGELFF	TRBV5-1	TRBJ2-2
CASSSSGETQYF	TRBV27	TRBJ2-5
CAWSVLGASEAFF	TRBV30	TRBJ1-1
CASSPGLAIIEQYF	TRBV14	TRBJ2-7
CASSTQGYEQYF	TRBV28	TRBJ2-7
CASSFVLGLAGGTNTGELFF	TRBV28	TRBJ2-2
CASSPLTGSRNQPQHF	TRBV18	TRBJ1-5
CASSEEGGVNEQFF	TRBV18	TRBJ2-1
CASSATSGRVYEQYF	TRBV6-5	NA
CASSQVLVAGDADTQYF	TRBV4-2	TRBJ2-3